This T cell receptor (beta chain) was captured in a study of Ad26.COV2.S vaccination and SARS-CoV-2 variants. General study results and limits: Recipients of either vaccine or placebo displayed similar breadth of non-spike TCRs. Total T cell responses, in the TCR breadth and depth analyses, may have been underestimated. Vaccine recipients surpassed placebo recipients in spike-specific TCR breadth.

Comment on this clone: Its matching antigen is unknown.

Between the trimmed V and J ends, which lost 4 bases and 0 bases, there was a span of 15 bases. CDR1 is SNHLY, CDR2 FYNNEI, per germline. CDR3 length: 16 residues. Using immunoSEQ multiplex PCR, the repertoire was profiled, and TCRdb retains in-frame clones only, with some absent. The repertoire holds under 150,000 clones, approximately 90% seen once, with 5% in the top ten. The source material was peripheral blood, sampled after recovery from COVID-19. The source is a human donor who had recovered from COVID-19. This chain joins TRBV2 and TRBJ1-2; TRBD1 is a possible D gene (5 bases). CDR3 nucleotide sequence: TGTGCCAGCAGTGCGCCGACGGGGCCGGCTAACTATGGCTACACCTTC. Amino acid sequence: CASSAPTGPANYGYTF.